Detailed here is one T cell receptor (beta chain). Other DNA sequences within the sample encode an identical CDR3. Per the authors' pipeline: Amplification with reference gene primers provided the estimates of nucleated cell counts. Profiled with immunoSEQ multiplex PCR; TCRdb holds only in-frame clones, not every one. V and J calls and clone size are given by that table; D and trimming were obtained from the DNA. The table has 110,000 or so clones, 80% to 90% seen once; the top ten hold 2% to 3%. The data stem from a study of blood T cell repertoires in COVID-19. Turning to the study itself: Italy, Spain and the United States were the sources of the convalescent and acute COVID-19 samples. In each case, the material was cDNA or gDNA derived from T cells, B-cell-depleted T cells, or PBMCs.

J lost 2 bases, V lost 3 bases, and 1 base had no gene match. The germline gives CDR1 SGHAT, CDR2 FQNNGV. This CDR3 has 14 residues. Specimen: peripheral blood. This receptor was identified in a human donor in a cohort sampled during active COVID-19. The chain links TRBV11-2 to TRBJ1-2; 9 nucleotides agree with TRBD1. The CDR3 loop is CASSFGQGNYGYTF. CDR3 sequence (DNA): TGTGCCAGCAGCTTCGGACAGGGGAACTATGGCTACACCTTC.